The clone carrying this T cell receptor (beta chain) was seen at least ten times. Its antigen is currently unknown. The data were taken from a study of neurological immune-mediated disorders. Study results and caveats: None of the CDR3 amino acid sequences in expanded clones turned up in more than one subject, which points to private repertoires in all groups.

The authors produced cDNA by 5'RACE using 10-nucleotide random UMIs. The output of every sequencing run, over 180 million TCR-beta sequences, came from 15-18 subjects. TCRdb passed the 5' RACE reads through MiXCR, listing each CDR3 protein once. Seen here are 55,000 to 75,000 distinct CDR3 sequences, 5.2% observed once, and the top ten hold about 2.7%. V dropped 0 bases and J dropped 11 bases, with 17 bases sitting between them. The CDR3 has 15 amino acids. From germline, CDR1 is LNHNV and CDR2 YYDKDF (reference sequence). The chain carries TRBV15 and TRBJ1-5; D uncertain. Input material: PBMCs. The sequence derives from a young woman with multiple sclerosis. This chain's CDR3 is CATSRDAPPGRTQHF. The CDR3 DNA follows: TGTGCCACCAGCAGAGATGCCCCCCCCGGCCGGACCCAGCATTTT.